These T cell receptor beta chains were read from a single sample in a study of blood T cells in healthy people across ages. TCRdb passed the 5' RACE reads through MiXCR, listing each CDR3 protein once. The sample includes about 680,000 distinct CDR3 sequences, roughly 49% of them seen just once. The sample taken for sequencing was blood. The receptors here all came from a woman aged 55-70 years in good health. Both conserved end residues are part of each CDR3. The D gene is left open where the match is weak. The size entry is marked missing in some rows and otherwise reads once, few, many or a size class.

v_call	cdr3_length	j_call	d_call	clone_size	cdr3_aa	cdr3_nt
TRBV5-1	16	TRBJ2-1	TRBD2	few	CASSLGGLAVYNEQFF	TGTGCCAGCAGCTTAGGCGGACTAGCGGTATACAATGAGCAGTTCTTC
TRBV5-1	16	TRBJ2-5	TRBD1	NA	CASSSTGTGTQETQYF	TGCGCCAGCAGCTCCACCGGGACAGGGACTCAAGAGACCCAGTACTTC
TRBV7-2	15	TRBJ2-5	NA	NA	CASSLNPGLEETQYF	TGTGCCAGCAGCTTAAACCCGGGCCTCGAAGAGACCCAGTACTTC
TRBV27	12	TRBJ2-4	NA	NA	CASRVPGRPEYF	TGTGCCAGCAGGGTACCCGGTCGCCCGGAGTACTTC
TRBV6-5	14	TRBJ1-2	TRBD1	few	CASRETGWNYGYTF	TGTGCCAGCAGGGAGACAGGGTGGAACTATGGCTACACCTTC
TRBV29-1	12	TRBJ1-1	NA	NA	CSVGEEGTEAFF	TGCAGCGTGGGGGAGGAGGGCACTGAAGCTTTCTTT
TRBV27	16	TRBJ1-4	TRBD1	NA	CASSVHRDRAYEKLFF	TGTGCCAGCAGCGTACACCGGGACAGGGCATATGAAAAACTGTTTTTT
TRBV11-2	15	TRBJ2-7	NA	NA	CASSLSGPLTGEQYF	TGTGCCAGCAGCTTATCTGGGCCACTGACGGGGGAGCAGTACTTC
TRBV7-2	17	TRBJ2-7	TRBD1	NA	CASSRRSRGQGNYEQYF	TGTGCCAGCAGCCGAAGGAGCCGGGGACAGGGGAACTACGAGCAGTACTTC
TRBV29-1	11	TRBJ1-4	TRBD1	few	CSGERTGKLFF	TGCAGCGGTGAACGGACAGGAAAACTGTTTTTT
TRBV5-4	15	TRBJ2-1	TRBD2	NA	CASSLDGRADNEQFF	TGTGCCAGCAGCTTGGACGGGAGGGCCGACAATGAGCAGTTCTTC
TRBV24-1	15	TRBJ2-5	TRBD1	NA	CATSEGTGGEETQYF	TGTGCCACCAGTGAGGGGACAGGGGGCGAGGAGACCCAGTACTTC
TRBV3-1	15	TRBJ2-7	TRBD1	NA	CASSQQQGAFYEQYF	TGTGCCAGCAGCCAACAACAGGGGGCTTTTTACGAGCAGTACTTC
TRBV28	14	TRBJ2-7	TRBD2	few	CASRTRSGIYEQYF	TGTGCCAGCAGAACTCGAAGCGGGATCTACGAGCAGTACTTC
TRBV6-2/TRBV6-3	12	TRBJ2-1	NA	NA	CATIHRNDEQFF	TGTGCCACTATACACCGGAACGATGAGCAGTTCTTC
TRBV20-1	15	TRBJ2-7	TRBD2	few	CSARGPGLDLYEQYF	TGCAGTGCTAGAGGCCCGGGACTAGATCTCTACGAGCAGTACTTC
TRBV6-2/TRBV6-3	14	TRBJ1-1	NA	few	CASSYDRANTEAFF	TGTGCCAGCAGTTACGACCGTGCGAACACTGAAGCTTTCTTT
TRBV28	15	TRBJ1-5	NA	NA	CASRPPGAMNQPQHF	TGTGCCAGCAGACCACCCGGGGCCATGAATCAGCCCCAGCATTTT
TRBV20-1	14	TRBJ1-5	NA	once	CSAPPEGAFQPQHF	TGCAGTGCTCCCCCAGAAGGGGCATTTCAGCCCCAGCATTTT
TRBV20-1	15	TRBJ2-1	NA	NA	CSAEGIGIPYNEQFF	TGCAGTGCTGAGGGCATCGGGATCCCCTACAATGAGCAGTTCTTC
TRBV20-1	13	TRBJ2-1	NA	many	CSATGREGHEQFF	TGCAGTGCCACCGGGAGAGAGGGGCATGAGCAGTTCTTC
TRBV28	12	TRBJ2-4	NA	few	CASSFSRGIQYF	TGTGCCAGCAGTTTTTCCCGGGGCATTCAGTACTTC
TRBV4-3	14	TRBJ1-1	NA	NA	CASSQRVLGTEAFF	TGCGCCAGCAGCCAAAGGGTTCTGGGCACTGAAGCTTTCTTT
TRBV20-1	13	TRBJ2-6	NA	NA	CSATGVGANVLTF	TGCAGTGCTACTGGCGTTGGGGCCAACGTCCTGACTTTC
TRBV4-2	17	TRBJ2-3	TRBD2	few	CASSQAQREGLTDTQYF	TGTGCCAGCAGCCAAGCCCAGCGGGAGGGCCTTACAGATACGCAGTATTTT
TRBV4-1	18	TRBJ2-3	TRBD2	NA	CASSPRLAGGEFPDTQYF	TGCGCCAGCAGCCCCCGACTAGCGGGAGGGGAATTCCCAGATACGCAGTATTTT
TRBV5-1	15	TRBJ2-3	NA	NA	CASSLVSLSGVTQYF	TGCGCCAGCAGCTTGGTGTCTTTGTCCGGAGTCACGCAGTATTTT
TRBV20-1	15	TRBJ2-1	TRBD2	few	CSARAPLAGGNEQFF	TGCAGTGCTAGAGCCCCACTAGCGGGAGGCAATGAGCAGTTCTTC
TRBV6-5	13	TRBJ1-1	NA	few	CASSYGRGEEAFF	TGTGCCAGCAGTTACGGACGGGGAGAAGAAGCTTTCTTT